The present T cell receptor (beta chain) was sequenced within a study of vaccination and CD4 T cells after COVID-19. Study-wide context: At a median approximately 100 days (range 35 to 161) after diagnosis, post-COVID samples were drawn.

Via MiXCR, TCRdb re-called the PCR reads, giving one row per CDR3 protein. The table has some 16,000 distinct CDR3 sequences, about three fifths seen once. The specimen comprised CD4+ T cells from blood, sampled after SARS-CoV-2 vaccination. This TCR was recovered from a human donor who had recovered from COVID-19.

For the CDR3, the DNA is TGTGCCAGCAGTTTAAGGGCCTTGGGTTCAGGACAGCCCCAGCATTTT. Its protein is CASSLRALGSGQPQHF. The chain couples TRBV28 to TRBJ1-5; D gene unclear. Between the trimmed V and J ends, which lost 2 bases and 7 bases, there was a span of 18 bases. This CDR3 has 16 residues. Germline V gene lookup returns CDR1 MDHEN and CDR2 SYDVKM.